A selection of T cell receptor beta chains follows, all from one sample in a study of Ad26.COV2.S vaccination and SARS-CoV-2 variants. The repertoire was sequenced with immunoSEQ multiplex PCR; TCRdb's copy has only in-frame clones and lacks some. Of over 200,000 clones in the sample, 85% to 90% were seen once. The specimen comprised peripheral blood, sampled in a trial of Ad26.COV2.S vaccine versus placebo. The receptors derive from a person between 18 and 59 years old who received the Ad26.COV2.S COVID-19 vaccine or a placebo. Each CDR3 is given with its conserved first and last residue. The D gene is left open where the match is weak.

CDR3aa	CDR3nt	d_gene	j_gene	v_gene
CASSLDSLYGYTF	TGTGCCAGCAGTTTAGACAGCCTCTATGGCTACACCTTC	NA	TRBJ1-2	TRBV28
CASSRNLRDYTF	TGTGCCAGCAGTCGGAACCTAAGGGACTACACCTTC	NA	TRBJ1-2	TRBV12-3/TRBV12-4
CASSRGLDEQFF	TGTGCCAGCAGCCGGGGACTGGATGAGCAGTTCTTC	NA	TRBJ2-1	TRBV11-3
CAWGTGTGGIANEKLFF	TGTGCCTGGGGCACCGGGACAGGGGGAATCGCAAATGAAAAACTGTTTTTT	TRBD1	TRBJ1-4	TRBV30
CASSYSGSSYNEQFF	TGTGCCAGCAGTTACTCGGGAAGCTCCTACAATGAGCAGTTCTTC	NA	TRBJ2-1	TRBV6-5
CASSPGGGSYGYTF	TGTGCCAGCAGTCCGGGGGGGGGAAGCTATGGCTACACCTTC	NA	TRBJ1-2	TRBV6-6
CASSGTGGRTEAFF	TGTGCCAGCAGCGGTACAGGGGGGAGGACTGAAGCTTTCTTT	TRBD1	TRBJ1-1	TRBV6-2/TRBV6-3
CASSLDRGSYNEQFF	TGTGCCAGCAGCCTCGACAGGGGGTCCTACAATGAGCAGTTCTTC	TRBD1	TRBJ2-1	TRBV11-3
CASGRLAGAFEQYF	TGTGCCAGCGGGCGACTAGCGGGAGCTTTCGAGCAGTACTTC	TRBD2	TRBJ2-7	TRBV7-2
CASSLLAPGELFF	TGTGCCAGCAGTTTATTAGCGCCCGGGGAGCTGTTTTTT	NA	TRBJ2-2	TRBV12-3/TRBV12-4
CASSSGQPGAMQFF	TGTGCCAGCAGCTCGGGACAGCCTGGGGCAATGCAGTTCTTC	TRBD1	TRBJ2-1	TRBV7-2
CAISEWEGKGSPLHF	TGTGCCATCAGTGAGTGGGAGGGAAAGGGTTCACCCCTCCACTTT	NA	TRBJ1-6	TRBV10-3
CASSPRTGGNTIYF	TGTGCCAGCAGCCCTAGGACAGGGGGAAACACCATATATTTT	TRBD1	TRBJ1-3	TRBV11-2
CASSWRASTGELFF	TGTGCCAGCAGCTGGAGGGCCAGCACCGGGGAGCTGTTTTTT	NA	TRBJ2-2	TRBV9
CASSLAGTGAPYEQYF	TGTGCCAGCAGCTTAGCCGGGACAGGGGCCCCCTACGAGCAGTACTTC	TRBD1	TRBJ2-7	TRBV7-2
CASTPGQGNQPQHF	TGTGCCAGTACCCCGGGACAGGGGAATCAGCCCCAGCATTTT	TRBD1	TRBJ1-5	TRBV19
CASSLVGGTGNTIYF	TGTGCCAGCAGCTTAGTCGGGGGGACTGGAAACACCATATATTTT	NA	TRBJ1-3	TRBV7-8
CASNPGTASYEQYF	TGTGCCAGCAATCCCGGGACAGCATCCTACGAGCAGTACTTC	TRBD1	TRBJ2-7	TRBV28
CASRRYRTIIGEAFF	TGTGCCAGCAGGCGATACAGGACCATCATAGGCGAAGCTTTCTTT	NA	TRBJ1-1	TRBV21-1
CASTDGGPGRGTEAFF	TGTGCCAGTACCGACGGGGGGCCAGGGAGGGGCACTGAAGCTTTCTTT	NA	TRBJ1-1	TRBV19
CASSVAGATEAFF	TGTGCCAGCAGCGTAGCGGGGGCCACTGAAGCTTTCTTT	NA	TRBJ1-1	TRBV9
CASSEPGAVSYEQYF	TGTGCCAGCAGTGAACCCGGGGCCGTCTCCTACGAGCAGTACTTC	NA	TRBJ2-7	TRBV6-1
CAWRTGISNTGELFF	TGTGCCTGGCGCACCGGAATTTCGAACACCGGGGAGCTGTTTTTT	NA	TRBJ2-2	TRBV30
CASTPGVVKNIQYF	TGTGCCAGCACCCCGGGGGTAGTCAAAAACATTCAGTACTTC	NA	TRBJ2-4	TRBV2
CASRTGRSSYEQYF	TGTGCCAGCAGGACTGGACGGAGCTCCTACGAGCAGTACTTC	NA	TRBJ2-7	TRBV28
CASSSPGGGGDTQYF	TGTGCCAGCAGCAGCCCCGGGGGGGGAGGAGATACGCAGTATTTT	TRBD2	TRBJ2-3	TRBV7-9
CASSTGTDVYGYTF	TGTGCCAGCTCTACCGGGACGGATGTCTATGGCTACACCTTC	NA	TRBJ1-2	TRBV18